The 9 T cell receptor beta chains below were found in one sample sequenced in a study of blood T cell repertoires in COVID-19. Sequencing was performed with immunoSEQ multiplex PCR; in TCRdb, only in-frame clones are kept and a portion is missing. The sample includes approximately 130,000 clones, 70% to 90% of them seen just once. The specimen was peripheral blood. The origin of the receptors is a woman in her forties or fifties who had recovered from COVID-19.

The V gene is TRBV2, the J gene TRBJ2-7, with 7 bases that match TRBD2. From germline, CDR1 is SNHLY and CDR2 FYNNEI. The junction had 8 bases not matched to a gene; V was cut back by 4 bases and J by 2 bases. The CDR3 runs 15 residues. Here the CDR3 DNA reads TGTGCCAGCAGTGCCCCAAGCGGGATAGCCTACGAGCAGTACTTC. Amino acid sequence: CASSAPSGIAYEQYF.

V and J are TRBV3-1 (or the pseudogene TRBV3-2) and TRBJ1-3; D is uncertain. V lost 4 bases and J 4 bases, leaving 11 bases between the germline ends. Germline-derived CDR1 and CDR2 are LGHDT and YNNKEL (reference sequence). The CDR3 is made up of 14 amino acids. The CDR3 DNA reads as TGTGCCAGCAGCCTGAGCCCCAAAGGAAACACCATATATTTT. Protein: CASSLSPKGNTIYF.

The V and J genes are TRBV3-1 (or the pseudogene TRBV3-2) and TRBJ2-7; weak D call: TRBD1 (6 bases). The germline V gene encodes CDR1 LGHDT and CDR2 YNNKEL (reference sequence). V shed 4 bases and J shed 3 bases, with 7 bases lying between them. CDR3 length: 12 amino acids. CDR3 protein: CASSLTGYEQYF. CDR3 sequence (DNA): TGTGCCAGCAGCCTGACAGGCTACGAGCAGTACTTC.

This chain joins TRBV19 and TRBJ2-7; 7 nucleotides agree with TRBD1. V shed 5 bases and J 2 bases; nucleotides not matched to a gene: 9. Germline V CDR1 and CDR2: LNHDA, SQIVND (reference sequence). This CDR3 has 15 residues. In nucleotides, the CDR3 is TGTGCCAGTAGTCCCCGGACAGGCACTGCCTACGAGCAGTACTTC. It translates to CASSPRTGTAYEQYF.

The V call is TRBV18, the J call TRBJ2-1, with 13 bases lining up with TRBD2. Germline CDR1 and CDR2: KGHSH and LQKENI. The CDR3 spans 15 residues. Germline trimming cut 6 bases from V and 5 bases from J; bases unmatched to any gene: 4. CDR3 sequence: CASSPTSGGDNEQFF. CDR3 bases: TGTGCCAGCTCCCCCACTAGCGGGGGGGACAATGAGCAGTTCTTC.

The rearrangement uses TRBV19 and TRBJ2-3; maybe TRBD2 (5 bases). Germline-derived CDR1 and CDR2 are LNHDA and SQIVND (reference sequence). Trimming pared 4 bases from V and 7 bases from J, leaving 12 bases between. The CDR3 is 13 residues long. CDR3 coding DNA: TGTGCCAGTAGTACCTCGGGGTTAAATACGCAGTATTTT. Its translation: CASSTSGLNTQYF.

J is TRBJ2-2 and V is TRBV7-2; D is possibly TRBD1 (6 bases). Germline V lookup: CDR1 SGHTA, CDR2 FQGNSA. This CDR3 has 15 residues. V lost 2 bases and J 6 bases, leaving 13 bases between the germline ends. The CDR3: CASSLIRPGAGELFF. For the CDR3, the DNA is TGTGCCAGCAGCTTAATACGACCAGGGGCCGGGGAGCTGTTTTTT.

The chain is built from TRBV20-1 and TRBJ1-2; D call uncertain. CDR1 is DFQATT and CDR2 is SNEGSKA in the germline V gene (reference sequence). Trimming shortened V by 5 bases and J by 3 bases, and 7 bases separated the two germline ends. The length of the CDR3 is 11 residues. CDR3 nucleotide sequence: TGCAGTGCTCCCGCGGACTATGGCTACACCTTC. Protein: CSAPADYGYTF.

V is TRBV7-8 and J is TRBJ1-6, with TRBD1 matching over 8 bases. The germline V gene has CDR1 SGHVS and CDR2 FQNEAQ. CDR3 length: 15 amino acids. With V trimmed by 3 bases and J by 7 bases, 5 bases remained unmatched. The CDR3 is CASSFGQGVNSPLHF. The CDR3 coding sequence is TGTGCCAGCAGCTTTGGACAGGGCGTGAATTCACCCCTCCACTTT.